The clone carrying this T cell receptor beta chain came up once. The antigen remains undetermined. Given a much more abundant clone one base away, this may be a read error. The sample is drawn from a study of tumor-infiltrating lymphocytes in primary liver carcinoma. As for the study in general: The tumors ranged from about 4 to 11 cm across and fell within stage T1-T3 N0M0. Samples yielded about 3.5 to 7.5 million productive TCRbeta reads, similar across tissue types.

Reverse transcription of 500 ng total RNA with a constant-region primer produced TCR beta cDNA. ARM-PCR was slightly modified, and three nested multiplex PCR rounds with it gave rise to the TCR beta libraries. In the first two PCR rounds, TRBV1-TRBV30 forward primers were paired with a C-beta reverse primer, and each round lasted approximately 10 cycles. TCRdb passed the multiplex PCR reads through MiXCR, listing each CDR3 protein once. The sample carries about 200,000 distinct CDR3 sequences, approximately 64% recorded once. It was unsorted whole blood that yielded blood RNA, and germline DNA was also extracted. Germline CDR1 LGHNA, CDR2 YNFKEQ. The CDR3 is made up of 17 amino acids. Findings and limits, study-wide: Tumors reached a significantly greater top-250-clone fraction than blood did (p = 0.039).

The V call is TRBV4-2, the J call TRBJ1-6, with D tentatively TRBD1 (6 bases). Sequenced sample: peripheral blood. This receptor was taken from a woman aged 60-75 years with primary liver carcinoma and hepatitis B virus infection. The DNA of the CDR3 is TGTGCCAACAGCCCCGAGCAAAACAGGGTGTATAATTCACCCCTCCACTTT. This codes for CANSPEQNRVYNSPLHF.